A selection of T cell receptor beta chains follows, all from one sample in a study of blood T cell repertoires in COVID-19. Profiling relied on immunoSEQ multiplex PCR, and the TCRdb table lists in-frame clones only, not all of them. The table shows some 250,000 clones, with 81% occurring only once. The sample taken for sequencing was peripheral blood. All receptors come from a woman at least 80 years old with acute or convalescent COVID-19. Each CDR3 is given with its conserved first and last residue. A D gene is named only where the DNA matches it firmly. Clone sizes are given selectively: once, few, many, or a class where the clone is expanded.

V: TRBV18
J: TRBJ2-2
size: -
D: -
CDR3: CASSPSQDTGELFF
DNA: TGTGCCAGCTCACCCAGCCAGGATACCGGGGAGCTGTTTTTT

V: TRBV5-6
J: TRBJ2-5
size: -
D: TRBD1
CDR3: CASSRDRGETQYF
DNA: TGTGCCAGCAGCCGGGACAGGGGAGAGACCCAGTACTTC

V: TRBV2
J: TRBJ1-4
size: -
D: -
CDR3: CASSLQGPNEKLFF
DNA: TGTGCCAGCAGCCTACAGGGCCCTAATGAAAAACTGTTTTTT

V: TRBV9
J: TRBJ2-3
size: few
D: -
CDR3: CASSVASTDTQYF
DNA: TGTGCCAGCAGCGTAGCGAGCACAGATACGCAGTATTTT

V: TRBV6-5
J: TRBJ1-5
size: -
D: -
CDR3: CASRQGLRNQPQHF
DNA: TGTGCCAGCAGACAGGGTTTGCGCAATCAGCCCCAGCATTTT

V: TRBV5-8
J: TRBJ1-4
size: -
D: TRBD1
CDR3: CASSLEGGYEKLFF
DNA: TGTGCCAGCAGCTTGGAAGGGGGCTATGAAAAACTGTTTTTT

V: TRBV7-2
J: TRBJ1-2
size: -
D: -
CDR3: CASSLDWASYGYTF
DNA: TGTGCCAGCAGCTTAGATTGGGCCTCCTATGGCTACACCTTC

V: TRBV6-6
J: TRBJ1-5
size: -
D: -
CDR3: CASSGFEGNQPQHF
DNA: TGTGCCAGCAGTGGTTTTGAGGGCAATCAGCCCCAGCATTTT

V: TRBV23-1
J: TRBJ1-4
size: few
D: TRBD1
CDR3: CANRTGGTNEKLFF
DNA: TGCGCCAACCGAACAGGGGGCACTAATGAAAAACTGTTTTTT

V: TRBV7-9
J: TRBJ2-5
size: -
D: -
CDR3: CASSLAGRGRETQYF
DNA: TGTGCCAGCAGCTTAGCGGGCCGTGGAAGAGAGACCCAGTACTTC

V: TRBV19
J: TRBJ2-1
size: few
D: -
CDR3: CASSPRYNEQFF
DNA: TGTGCCAGTAGTCCTAGGTACAATGAGCAGTTCTTC

V: TRBV10-3
J: TRBJ1-1
size: -
D: -
CDR3: CAISEVGQGGIEAFF
DNA: TGTGCCATCAGTGAGGTCGGGCAGGGTGGAATTGAAGCTTTCTTT

V: TRBV6-6
J: TRBJ2-7
size: -
D: TRBD1
CDR3: CASSYSTGGYEQYF
DNA: TGTGCCAGCAGTTACTCGACAGGGGGCTACGAGCAGTACTTC

V: TRBV9
J: TRBJ2-7
size: -
D: TRBD1
CDR3: CASSRTGTGVSYEQYF
DNA: TGTGCCAGCAGCCGAACCGGGACAGGAGTCTCCTACGAGCAGTACTTC

V: TRBV5-1
J: TRBJ2-1
size: -
D: -
CDR3: CASSFLPGVGYNEQFF
DNA: TGCGCCAGCAGCTTTTTGCCGGGGGTGGGTTACAATGAGCAGTTCTTC

V: TRBV28
J: TRBJ1-2
size: -
D: TRBD1
CDR3: CASNTGQGGGYTF
DNA: TGTGCCAGCAATACGGGACAGGGAGGAGGCTACACCTTC

V: TRBV7-3
J: TRBJ2-5
size: -
D: -
CDR3: CASSSPAEETQYF
DNA: TGTGCCAGCAGCTCCCCCGCGGAGGAGACCCAGTACTTC

V: TRBV7-2
J: TRBJ2-3
size: -
D: TRBD2
CDR3: CASSLGTSGGTDTQYF
DNA: TGTGCCAGCAGCTTAGGGACTAGCGGGGGCACAGATACGCAGTATTTT

V: TRBV7-9
J: TRBJ1-1
size: -
D: -
CDR3: CASSPSGTWDTEAFF
DNA: TGTGCCAGCAGCCCGTCCGGGACATGGGACACTGAAGCTTTCTTT

V: TRBV3-1/TRBV3-2
J: TRBJ2-1
size: -
D: TRBD2
CDR3: CASSQDSSGVSYNEQFF
DNA: TGTGCCAGCAGCCAAGATTCTAGCGGGGTTTCCTACAATGAGCAGTTCTTC

V: TRBV24-1
J: TRBJ1-5
size: -
D: TRBD1
CDR3: CATSPSLGQNSNQPQHF
DNA: TGTGCCACCAGTCCGTCCCTGGGACAGAATAGCAATCAGCCCCAGCATTTT

V: TRBV27
J: TRBJ2-7
size: -
D: -
CDR3: CASSPATGRYEQYF
DNA: TGTGCCAGCAGTCCCGCGACAGGGAGGTACGAGCAGTACTTC

V: TRBV2
J: TRBJ1-4
size: -
D: -
CDR3: CASSLRTADQFF
DNA: TGTGCCAGCAGTCTTCGGACAGCGGATCAGTTTTTT

V: TRBV18
J: TRBJ2-7
size: -
D: TRBD2
CDR3: CASSLAGTSGSRYEQYF
DNA: TGTGCCAGCTCACTGGCCGGGACTAGCGGGAGTAGGTACGAGCAGTACTTC

V: TRBV5-4
J: TRBJ2-1
size: once
D: TRBD2
CDR3: CASSPTSGRTYGNEQFF
DNA: TGTGCCAGCAGCCCGACTAGCGGGAGAACTTATGGCAATGAGCAGTTCTTC

V: TRBV18
J: TRBJ1-2
size: -
D: TRBD1
CDR3: CASSPKTGAGYGYTF
DNA: TGTGCCAGCTCACCAAAGACAGGGGCGGGCTATGGCTACACCTTC

V: TRBV27
J: TRBJ2-6
size: -
D: TRBD1
CDR3: CASSPGTGAAGANVLTF
DNA: TGTGCCAGCAGTCCCGGGACAGGGGCTGCGGGGGCCAACGTCCTGACTTTC

V: TRBV27
J: TRBJ2-7
size: -
D: -
CDR3: CASSHDRGQSLSSYEQYF
DNA: TGTGCCAGCAGCCACGATAGGGGTCAATCGCTAAGCTCCTACGAGCAGTACTTC

V: TRBV18
J: TRBJ2-7
size: few
D: -
CDR3: CASSLYPAGQNEQYF
DNA: TGTGCCAGCTCACTCTACCCCGCGGGGCAAAACGAGCAGTACTTC

V: TRBV4-2
J: TRBJ2-7
size: -
D: -
CDR3: CASSQGGLYSSYEQYF
DNA: TGTGCCAGCAGCCAAGGGGGACTTTACAGCTCCTACGAGCAGTACTTC

V: TRBV6-1
J: TRBJ2-7
size: -
D: TRBD2
CDR3: CASSVAGTSYEQYF
DNA: TGTGCCAGCAGTGTAGCGGGCACATCCTACGAGCAGTACTTC

V: TRBV27
J: TRBJ1-5
size: -
D: -
CDR3: CASSFLGYDQPQHF
DNA: TGTGCCAGCTCCTTCCTCGGGTATGATCAGCCCCAGCATTTT

V: TRBV6-4
J: TRBJ1-1
size: -
D: -
CDR3: CASSRQPNTEAFF
DNA: TGTGCCAGCAGCAGACAGCCGAACACTGAAGCTTTCTTT